The present T cell receptor (beta chain) was sequenced within a study of technical replicates of blood from several donors. This table comes from immunoSEQ multiplex PCR, and its TCRdb copy is limited to in-frame clones, with some not included. The repertoire holds about 70,000 clones, with around 97% as singletons. V lost 2 bases, J lost 5 bases, and 12 bases lay in between. This CDR3 region has 15 residues. In germline, CDR1 is MDHEN, CDR2 SYDVKM. The origin of this receptor is a human donor in good health. V usage is TRBV28 and J usage is TRBJ2-2; tentative D call: TRBD1 (6 bases). Source material: T cells isolated from PBMCs. CDR3 in DNA: TGTGCCAGCAGTTTAAGCCTCGGACAGACCGGGGAGCTGTTTTTT. This gives the protein CASSLSLGQTGELFF.